This record looks at one T cell receptor (beta chain) sequence and its context. The sample is drawn from a study of blood T cell repertoires in COVID-19. Original processing methods: Amplification of reference gene primers provided the estimated nucleated cell counts. Only in-frame clones appear in the TCRdb table, and some are missing; sequencing was by immunoSEQ multiplex PCR. V, J and clone size are taken as reported in that table, and D and trimming were inferred from the DNA itself. The sample contains roughly 350,000 clones, around 90% of which appear only once. The CDR3 is made up of 13 amino acids. Looked up from germline, CDR1 is SGHAT and CDR2 is FQNNGV. V shed 5 bases and J shed 9 bases, with 13 bases lying between them. Participant ages covered roughly 18 to 89 years across some 25 US areas. Donors in Cohort 3 who had recovered were those with two negative PCRs, healthcare professional clearance, or resolution of their symptoms.

The chain combines TRBV11-2 with TRBJ2-2; no firm D call. The sample was PBMCs or T cells enriched from blood (not recorded which). The clonotype was recovered from a woman aged 25 to 39 who had recovered from COVID-19. This chain's CDR3 is CASSPPVRWELFF. CDR3 nucleotides: TGTGCCAGCAGCCCTCCGGTGCGGTGGGAGCTGTTTTTT.